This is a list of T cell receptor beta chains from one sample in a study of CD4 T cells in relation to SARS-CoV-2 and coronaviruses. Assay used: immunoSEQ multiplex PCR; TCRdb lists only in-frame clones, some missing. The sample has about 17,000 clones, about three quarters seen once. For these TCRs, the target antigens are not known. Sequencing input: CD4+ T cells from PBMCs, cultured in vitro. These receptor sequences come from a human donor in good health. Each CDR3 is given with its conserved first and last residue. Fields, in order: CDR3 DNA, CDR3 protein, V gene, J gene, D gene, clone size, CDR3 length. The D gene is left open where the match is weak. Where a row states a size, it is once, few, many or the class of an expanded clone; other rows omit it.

CDR3 DNA: TGTGCCAGCAGTCCCCGGACCCGGGACGTCTACGAGCAGTACTTC
CDR3 protein: CASSPRTRDVYEQYF
V gene: TRBV28
J gene: TRBJ2-7
D gene: -
clone size: -
CDR3 length: 15

CDR3 DNA: TGTGCCATACGGACTAGCGGGAACGAGCAGTACTTC
CDR3 protein: CAIRTSGNEQYF
V gene: TRBV2
J gene: TRBJ2-7
D gene: TRBD2
clone size: -
CDR3 length: 12

CDR3 DNA: TGTGCCAGCTCACCCTGGACGGAGAACTATGGCTACACCTTC
CDR3 protein: CASSPWTENYGYTF
V gene: TRBV18
J gene: TRBJ1-2
D gene: -
clone size: -
CDR3 length: 14

CDR3 DNA: TGTGCCAGCAGCCCGGGACAGGGGTCAGATACGCAGTATTTT
CDR3 protein: CASSPGQGSDTQYF
V gene: TRBV5-4
J gene: TRBJ2-3
D gene: TRBD1
clone size: -
CDR3 length: 14

CDR3 DNA: TGCGCCAGCAGCTCACAGGGAGACACCGGGGAGCTGTTTTTT
CDR3 protein: CASSSQGDTGELFF
V gene: TRBV5-1
J gene: TRBJ2-2
D gene: -
clone size: -
CDR3 length: 14

CDR3 DNA: TGTGCCAGCAGCTTGACGGAGGGCTACGAGCAGTACTTC
CDR3 protein: CASSLTEGYEQYF
V gene: TRBV5-4
J gene: TRBJ2-7
D gene: -
clone size: -
CDR3 length: 13

CDR3 DNA: TGTGCCAGCACCACCGAATGGGGACAGTACCACGAGCAGTACTTC
CDR3 protein: CASTTEWGQYHEQYF
V gene: TRBV6-5
J gene: TRBJ2-7
D gene: TRBD1
clone size: -
CDR3 length: 15

CDR3 DNA: TGTGCCTGTAAGACCGGGACATCGAATTCACCCCTCCACTTT
CDR3 protein: CACKTGTSNSPLHF
V gene: TRBV30
J gene: TRBJ1-6
D gene: -
clone size: few
CDR3 length: 14

CDR3 DNA: TGTGCCACCGAGGCAGCGGGAGCCCCCCTCCATGAGCAGTTCTTC
CDR3 protein: CATEAAGAPLHEQFF
V gene: TRBV24-1
J gene: TRBJ2-1
D gene: TRBD2
clone size: -
CDR3 length: 15

CDR3 DNA: TGTGCCAGCAGTGACTCGGCGGGAGCGCCAGATACGCAGTATTTT
CDR3 protein: CASSDSAGAPDTQYF
V gene: TRBV6-4
J gene: TRBJ2-3
D gene: TRBD2
clone size: -
CDR3 length: 15

CDR3 DNA: TGTGCCAGCAGTTACTCTACTAGCGGGAGTGAGACCCAGTACTTC
CDR3 protein: CASSYSTSGSETQYF
V gene: TRBV6-2/TRBV6-3
J gene: TRBJ2-5
D gene: TRBD2
clone size: -
CDR3 length: 15

CDR3 DNA: TGCGCCAGCAGCGCTGGGACGGAGTCCTACGAGCAGTACTTC
CDR3 protein: CASSAGTESYEQYF
V gene: TRBV5-1
J gene: TRBJ2-7
D gene: -
clone size: -
CDR3 length: 14

CDR3 DNA: TGTGCCAGCAGCCCTGGACTAGCGGGGGGCATTCAGTACTTC
CDR3 protein: CASSPGLAGGIQYF
V gene: TRBV27
J gene: TRBJ2-4
D gene: TRBD2
clone size: few
CDR3 length: 14

CDR3 DNA: TGCGCCAGCAGCCCGACTAGCGGGGCTACCTACGAGCAGTACTTC
CDR3 protein: CASSPTSGATYEQYF
V gene: TRBV5-1
J gene: TRBJ2-7
D gene: TRBD2
clone size: -
CDR3 length: 15

CDR3 DNA: TGTGCCAGCAGCCGCCCCAGCTACGAAGGGACCCAGTACTTC
CDR3 protein: CASSRPSYEGTQYF
V gene: TRBV3-1/TRBV3-2
J gene: TRBJ2-5
D gene: -
clone size: -
CDR3 length: 14

CDR3 DNA: TGCGCCAGCAGCTTGGCGGGACAGGCTCTTATGGATACGCAGTATTTT
CDR3 protein: CASSLAGQALMDTQYF
V gene: TRBV5-1
J gene: TRBJ2-3
D gene: TRBD1
clone size: -
CDR3 length: 16

CDR3 DNA: TGTGCCAGTGCGGACAGGGGGCACGGAAACATTCAGTACTTC
CDR3 protein: CASADRGHGNIQYF
V gene: TRBV19
J gene: TRBJ2-4
D gene: TRBD1
clone size: -
CDR3 length: 14

CDR3 DNA: TGTGCCACCAGTGATTTCGCGGGAGGGCCCGATACGCAGTATTTT
CDR3 protein: CATSDFAGGPDTQYF
V gene: TRBV24-1
J gene: TRBJ2-3
D gene: TRBD2
clone size: -
CDR3 length: 15

CDR3 DNA: TGTGCCAGCAGCTTAGGAGCAGGGGAGGTCCAGCCCCAGCATTTT
CDR3 protein: CASSLGAGEVQPQHF
V gene: TRBV7-2
J gene: TRBJ1-5
D gene: -
clone size: -
CDR3 length: 15

CDR3 DNA: TGTGCCAGCAGCCCGGCCGTGTCTACTAACTATGGCTACACCTTC
CDR3 protein: CASSPAVSTNYGYTF
V gene: TRBV3-1/TRBV3-2
J gene: TRBJ1-2
D gene: -
clone size: once
CDR3 length: 15

CDR3 DNA: TGTGCCAGCAGCGGGTTATCTGGGGCCAACGTCCTGACTTTC
CDR3 protein: CASSGLSGANVLTF
V gene: TRBV3-1/TRBV3-2
J gene: TRBJ2-6
D gene: -
clone size: -
CDR3 length: 14

CDR3 DNA: TGTGCCTGGAGAACGGACAGACGAGATGGCTACACCTTC
CDR3 protein: CAWRTDRRDGYTF
V gene: TRBV30
J gene: TRBJ1-2
D gene: -
clone size: medium-sized
CDR3 length: 13

CDR3 DNA: TGTGCCAGTAGCCGACCGGTCACGGCCATGAACACTGAAGCTTTCTTT
CDR3 protein: CASSRPVTAMNTEAFF
V gene: TRBV19
J gene: TRBJ1-1
D gene: -
clone size: -
CDR3 length: 16

CDR3 DNA: TGTGCCAGCAGCTTAGGGGCTAGCGGACAAGAGACCCAGTACTTC
CDR3 protein: CASSLGASGQETQYF
V gene: TRBV11-3
J gene: TRBJ2-5
D gene: TRBD2
clone size: -
CDR3 length: 15